This T cell receptor beta chain was documented in a study of control samples from healthy donors and cancer patients. The CDR3 is 15 residues long. Trimming pared 0 bases from V and 8 bases from J, leaving 11 bases between. Germline CDR1 SNHLY, CDR2 FYNNEI. In this sample, this clone turned up a few times. The protocol was immunoSEQ multiplex PCR, while the TCRdb copy is restricted to in-frame clones and leaves out a portion. Of roughly 100,000 clones in the sample, roughly nine tenths were seen once. Input material: blood. The chain recombines TRBV2 with TRBJ1-6; unclear D gene. The TCR comes from a woman aged 45-59 years in good health. The CDR3 loop is CASSEAVLLDSPLHF. The CDR3 bases are TGTGCCAGCAGTGAAGCGGTTCTATTGGATTCACCCCTCCACTTT.